A single sample gave rise to the 17 T cell receptor beta chains below, sequenced in a study of blood T cell repertoires in COVID-19. Only in-frame clones appear in the TCRdb table, and some are missing; sequencing was by immunoSEQ multiplex PCR. Of around 320,000 clones in the sample, under 90% were seen once. Sequenced sample: PBMCs or T cells enriched from blood (not recorded which). These receptors were taken from a woman aged 50 to 65 who had been exposed to COVID-19.

V is TRBV18 and J is TRBJ1-1; D perhaps matches TRBD1 (5 bases). The V end lost 3 bases, the J end lost 8 bases, and 16 bases lay between the germline ends. CDR3 length: 14 amino acids. From germline, CDR1 is KGHSH and CDR2 LQKENI. CDR3 nucleotides: TGTGCCAGCTCACCCCAGGGAAGCTCCGGCGAAGCTTTCTTT. Translation: CASSPQGSSGEAFF.

The rearrangement links TRBV24-1 to TRBJ2-1; D might be TRBD1 (5 bases). The CDR3 length is 13 residues. Trimming removed 10 bases at V and 6 bases at J, with 15 bases between. Germline assignment: CDR1 KGHDR and CDR2 SFDVKD. CDR3 sequence: CATSRAIFNEQFF. CDR3 DNA sequence: TGTGCCACGTCCAGGGCTATCTTCAATGAGCAGTTCTTC.

The V call is TRBV4-1, the J call TRBJ1-6, with D tentatively TRBD1 (6 bases). With 0 bases removed from V and 0 bases from J, the gap between germline ends came to 9 bases. The CDR3 has 17 amino acids. Looked up from germline, CDR1 is MGHRA and CDR2 is YSYEKL. CDR3 region: CASSQDTGSSYNSPLHF. Written as DNA, the CDR3 is TGCGCCAGCAGCCAAGATACAGGGAGCTCCTATAATTCACCCCTCCACTTT.

V is TRBV2 and J is TRBJ2-7; D is perhaps TRBD2 (6 bases). The V and J ends lost 3 bases and 1 base respectively, with 13 bases between them. Germline-derived CDR1 and CDR2 are SNHLY and FYNNEI. This CDR3 is built from 15 residues. The CDR3 is CASSDYGSTSYEQYF. DNA of the CDR3: TGTGCCAGCAGTGATTACGGGAGTACTTCCTACGAGCAGTACTTC.

The genes are TRBV5-1 and TRBJ1-4; D perhaps matches TRBD1 (5 bases). In germline, CDR1 is SGHRS, CDR2 YFSETQ. The CDR3 covers 14 residues. Trimming left V 0 bases short and J 8 bases short, with 11 bases between. The CDR3 here is CASSLGGLEEKLFF. The CDR3 DNA reads as TGCGCCAGCAGCTTGGGGGGCTTGGAAGAAAAACTGTTTTTT.

The count of this clone is one. The rearrangement joins TRBV10-3 to TRBJ2-4; 8 bases match TRBD1. The CDR3 loop spans 16 amino acids. J gave up 1 base and V 3 bases, and 5 bases lay outside the gene matches. Looked up from germline, CDR1 is ENHRY and CDR2 is SYGVKD. The CDR3 DNA sequence: TGTGCCATCAGTGAAACCGACAGGGGTGCCAAAAACATTCAGTACTTC. Its protein product is CAISETDRGAKNIQYF.

The gene calls are TRBV4-1 and TRBJ1-1; unclear D gene. Germline V gene lookup returns CDR1 MGHRA and CDR2 YSYEKL. V was clipped by 5 bases and J by 0 bases, with 7 bases between them. The CDR3 loop spans 13 amino acids. CDR3 protein: CASSSVLNTEAFF. CDR3 nucleotides: TGCGCCAGCAGCTCGGTACTGAACACTGAAGCTTTCTTT.

On this clone itself: Distinct nucleotide sequences in the sample also encode this CDR3. This sequence joins TRBV5-8 and TRBJ1-2; tentatively, D is TRBD1 (6 bases). CDR1 is SGHTS, CDR2 YDEGEE, per germline. V lost 0 bases to trimming and J lost 3 bases, with 9 bases between them. The CDR3 has 14 residues. The CDR3 here is CASSLGTAHYGYTF. The CDR3 DNA reads as TGTGCCAGCAGCTTGGGGACAGCTCACTATGGCTACACCTTC.

The rearrangement uses TRBV5-1 and TRBJ1-6; no reliable D call. The V gene's germline CDR1 is SGHRS and CDR2 YFSETQ. The CDR3 covers 17 residues. V shed 4 bases and J shed 5 bases, with 19 bases lying between them. Here the CDR3 reads CASSLSSRGANNSPLHF. CDR3 coding DNA: TGCGCCAGCAGCCTGTCAAGCCGGGGAGCAAATAATTCACCCCTCCACTTT.

This chain connects TRBV5-4 to TRBJ1-1, with TRBD1 matching over 7 bases. This CDR3 region has 16 residues. Germline loops: CDR1 SGHNT, CDR2 YYREEE (reference sequence). V dropped 2 bases and J dropped 10; count of bases not matched to a gene: 17. The CDR3 bases are TGTGCCAGCAGCTTAAACCCGGGACAGAGTCATTCCGCAGCTTTCTTT. This gives the protein CASSLNPGQSHSAAFF.

CDR3 sequence (DNA): TGCAGTGCTAGTAGAGTACCAAGCACAGATACGCAGTATTTT. Amino acid sequence: CSASRVPSTDTQYF. J is TRBJ2-3 and V is TRBV20-1; D ambiguous. This CDR3 has 14 residues. Germline-derived CDR1 and CDR2 are DFQATT and SNEGSKA (reference sequence). Deletions cut 3 bases from V and 0 bases from J, with 10 bases between.

This chain uses TRBV28 with TRBJ2-2; 7 positions agree with TRBD1. This CDR3 spans 15 amino acids. The germline gives CDR1 MDHEN, CDR2 SYDVKM. J gave up 6 bases and V 2 bases, and 6 bases lay outside the gene matches. The CDR3 protein is CASSLNRGRSGELFF. CDR3 sequence (DNA): TGTGCCAGCAGTTTAAATAGGGGGCGGTCCGGGGAGCTGTTTTTT.

The gene calls are TRBV12-3 or TRBV12-4 and TRBJ2-2, with D hard to call. This CDR3 has 13 residues. V shed 6 bases and J shed 0 bases, with 5 bases lying between them. CDR3 residues: CASSPTNTGELFF. In DNA form, the CDR3 reads TGTGCCAGCAGCCCTACGAACACCGGGGAGCTGTTTTTT.

The chain couples TRBV10-2 to TRBJ1-5; tentative D call: TRBD1 (6 bases). CDR1 and CDR2 from the germline V gene are WSHSY and SAAADI. The ends were cut back, 5 bases at V and 6 bases at J, with 11 bases in the middle. The CDR3 runs to 13 residues. The CDR3 region is CASSTGSGQPQHF. As DNA, the CDR3 is TGCGCCAGCAGTACAGGGTCGGGTCAGCCCCAGCATTTT.

The chain is built from TRBV7-9 and TRBJ1-2, with D perhaps matching TRBD1 (6 bases). V lost 7 bases and J 5 bases, leaving 14 bases between the germline ends. CDR3 length: 13 amino acids. Germline CDR1 reads SEHNR; CDR2 reads FQNEAQ (reference sequence). In DNA, the CDR3 is TGTGCCAGCATCCGGGACATACCTTATGGCTACACCTTC. Translation gives CASIRDIPYGYTF.

The chain couples TRBV6-5 to TRBJ1-1, with 9 bases aligning to TRBD1. CDR3 length equals 14 residues. With 7 bases clipped from V and 3 bases from J, the junction kept 6 bases outside the gene matches. Germline lookup yields CDR1 MNHEY and CDR2 SVGAGI. CDR3 in DNA: TGTGCCAGCACCTTAGGACAGGGGTACACTGAAGCTTTCTTT. It is translated as CASTLGQGYTEAFF.

The chain links TRBV23-1 to TRBJ1-2, with D possibly TRBD1 on 5 matching bases. TRBV23-1 has ORF status, its function being uncertain. The length of the CDR3 is 15 residues. The ends were cut back, 10 bases at V and 3 bases at J, with 21 bases in the middle. The CDR3 reads CAIALWTTEDYGYTF. DNA for the CDR3: TGCGCCATAGCCCTCTGGACAACCGAAGACTATGGCTACACCTTC.